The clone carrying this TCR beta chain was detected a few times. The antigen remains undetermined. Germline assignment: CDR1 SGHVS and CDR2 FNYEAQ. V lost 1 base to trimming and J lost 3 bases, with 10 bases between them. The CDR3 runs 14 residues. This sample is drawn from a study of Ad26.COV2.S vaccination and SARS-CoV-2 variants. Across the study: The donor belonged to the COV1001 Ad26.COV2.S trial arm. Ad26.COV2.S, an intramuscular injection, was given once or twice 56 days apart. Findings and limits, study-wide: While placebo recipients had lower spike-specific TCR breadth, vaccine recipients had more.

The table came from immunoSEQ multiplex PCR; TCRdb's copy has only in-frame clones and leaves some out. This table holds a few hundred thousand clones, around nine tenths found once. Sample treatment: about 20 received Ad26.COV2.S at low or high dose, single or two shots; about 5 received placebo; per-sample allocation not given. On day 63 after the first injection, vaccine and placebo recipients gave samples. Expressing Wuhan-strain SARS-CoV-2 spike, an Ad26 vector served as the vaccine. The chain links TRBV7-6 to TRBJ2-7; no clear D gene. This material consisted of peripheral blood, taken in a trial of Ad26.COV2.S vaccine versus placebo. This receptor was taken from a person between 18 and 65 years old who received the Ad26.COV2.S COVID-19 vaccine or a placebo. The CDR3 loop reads CASSLERSDYEQYF. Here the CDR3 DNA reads TGTGCCAGCAGCTTAGAAAGGTCGGACTACGAGCAGTACTTC.